The 31 T cell receptor beta chains given below trace back to one sample, sequenced in a study of T cells in women clearing cervical HPV infection. This table comes from immunoSEQ multiplex PCR, and its TCRdb copy is limited to in-frame clones, with some not included. The sample data list about 16,000 clones. The material sequenced was blood buffy coat. The receptors come from a woman aged 18-70 years with a cervical HPV16 infection that either progressed to CIN3+ or cleared (not recorded which).

Worth noting for this clone: The read is 3 residues too short to cover the CDR3 end, so that end is filled in from the germline J gene. The chain uses TRBV5-1 and TRBJ2-6; no firm D call. The V gene's germline CDR1 is SGHRS and CDR2 YFSETQ. The CDR3 covers 16 residues. Trimming shortened V by 0 bases and J by 0 bases, and 7 bases separated the two germline ends. The covered CDR3 bases are TGCGCCAGCAGCTTGGAAGACAACTCTGGGGCCAACGTC. Translating gives CASSLEDNSGANV. The CDR3 in full is CASSLEDNSGANVLTF. Variable domain in full (rest from reference TRBV5-1 and TRBJ2-6): KAGVTQTPRYLIKTRGQQVTLSCSPISGHRSVSWYQQTPGQGLQFLFEYFSETQRNKGNFPGRFSGRQFSNSRSEMNVSTLELGDSALYLCASSLEDNSGANVLTFGAGSRLTVL.

As regards this clone: Read coverage stops 3 residues before the CDR3 terminus; the germline J gene supplies the remainder. This rearrangement joins TRBV3-1 (or the pseudogene TRBV3-2) to TRBJ2-4; 10 bases are shared with TRBD1. Trimming took 4 bases from V and 8 from J; bases not matched to a gene: 5. Germline V gene lookup returns CDR1 LGHDT and CDR2 YNNKEL (reference sequence). This CDR3 is 14 amino acids long. Incomplete CDR3 DNA: TGTGCCAGCAGCCTTGGGGACAGGGGCTACATT. Protein sequence: CASSLGDRGYI. The CDR3 reads in full as CASSLGDRGYIQYF.

In regard to this clone: The observed sequence ends 3 residues before the CDR3 terminus, with the missing tail filled in from the germline J gene. This rearrangement joins TRBV10-3 to TRBJ2-5; 11 bases fit TRBD2. This CDR3 spans 16 amino acids. The V gene's germline CDR1 is ENHRY and CDR2 SYGVKD. Losses at the gene ends were 6 bases for V and 4 bases for J; bases not matched to a gene: 10. The CDR3 bases that were read are TGTGCCATCAGCCCCATAGCGGGGGGGGATGGAGAGACC. This sequence encodes CAISPIAGGDGET. The whole CDR3 protein reads CAISPIAGGDGETQYF.

Frequency places this clone as medium-sized (0.01 to 0.1%). The CDR3 end is not reached by the read, which stops 3 residues before it; the germline J gene fills it in. This sequence joins TRBV7-2 and TRBJ2-1, with 14 bases identical to TRBD2. CDR3 length: 15 residues. V dropped 4 bases and J dropped 9; count of bases not matched to a gene: 5. The V gene's germline CDR1 is SGHTA and CDR2 FQGNSA. The CDR3 region is CASSSTSGGASEQFF. The covered CDR3 bases are TGTGCCAGCAGCTCGACTAGCGGGGGGGCTAGTGAG.

To note about this clone: The CDR3 goes on 3 residues after the read ends, and that part is filled in from the germline J gene. The chain uses TRBV6-2 or TRBV6-3 and TRBJ2-7; 8 nucleotides agree with TRBD1. V lost 5 bases, J lost 2 bases, and 5 bases stayed unmatched. CDR3 length equals 14 residues. The V gene's germline CDR1 is MNHEY and CDR2 SVGEGT. The CDR3 sequence: CASSPPDRAYEQYF. The CDR3 bases that were read are TGTGCCAGCAGTCCTCCGGACAGGGCCTACGAG.

Details on this clone: The read halts 3 residues ahead of the CDR3 end, with the missing end drawn from the germline J gene. This chain uses TRBV5-1 with TRBJ1-2; no firm D call. The CDR3 has 14 residues. Trimming shortened V by 2 bases and J by 2 bases, and 10 bases separated the two germline ends. CDR1 is SGHRS, CDR2 YFSETQ, per germline. The part of the CDR3 DNA that was read is TGCGCCAGCAGCTTACGGGGAGGGAACTATGGC. Protein product: CASSLRGGNYG. The full CDR3 protein is CASSLRGGNYGYTF.

A remark on this clone: The read is 3 residues too short to cover the CDR3 end, so that end is filled in from the germline J gene. The chain uses TRBV20-1 and TRBJ2-3; 9 nucleotides agree with TRBD2. There are 14 residues in the CDR3. Germline values: CDR1 DFQATT, CDR2 SNEGSKA (reference sequence). The V segment lost 0 bases and the J segment 5 bases; nucleotides outside the gene matches: 3. CDR3 loop: CSARDQRGEDTQYF. The CDR3 bases that were read are TGCAGTGCTAGAGACCAGCGGGGGGAAGATACG.

Note on this clone: The sequence runs out 3 residues before the end of the CDR3; the remainder is reconstructed from the germline J gene. V usage is TRBV20-1 and J usage is TRBJ2-7; 9 bases fit TRBD2. J gave up 4 bases and V 0 bases, and 4 bases lay outside the gene matches. The CDR3 is made up of 14 amino acids. In germline, CDR1 is DFQATT, CDR2 SNEGSKA (reference sequence). CDR3 sequence: CSARDPSGGYEQYF. The DNA read from the CDR3 is TGCAGTGCTAGAGATCCCAGCGGGGGGTACGAG.

Concerning this clone itself: Coverage ceases 3 residues before the CDR3 finishes, and the germline J gene fills in the end. The V call is TRBV2, the J call TRBJ1-6, with 7 nucleotides matching TRBD1. The germline V gene has CDR1 SNHLY and CDR2 FYNNEI. The V segment lost 6 bases and the J segment 6 bases; nucleotides outside the gene matches: 11. The length of the CDR3 is 16 residues. CDR3 bases read: TGTGCCAGCAGCAGCACCCGGACAGGCCCTAATTCACCC. This gives the protein CASSSTRTGPNSP. The entire CDR3 protein is CASSSTRTGPNSPLHF.

Of note for this clone: The read gets to within 3 residues of the CDR3 end, and the germline J gene fills in the rest. The chain has TRBV7-2 and TRBJ1-2; 7 nucleotides align to TRBD1. The CDR3 has 15 amino acids. Germline assignment: CDR1 SGHTA and CDR2 FQGNSA. V was clipped by 0 bases and J by 4 bases; unmatched bases: 5. CDR3: CASSLAQGTVYGYTF. CDR3 bases read: TGTGCCAGCAGCTTAGCGCAGGGGACAGTCTATGGC.

A note on this clone: The CDR3 end falls 3 residues outside the read, so it is completed with the germline J gene. The chain has TRBV20-1 and TRBJ2-3, with TRBD1 as a possible D gene (6 bases). Germline V gene sequence: CDR1 DFQATT, CDR2 SNEGSKA (reference sequence). Between the trimmed V and J ends, which lost 5 bases and 6 bases, there was a span of 18 bases. The CDR3 is 14 amino acids. CDR3 amino acids: CSALRTVNADTQYF. The covered CDR3 bases are TGCAGTGCTTTGCGGACAGTGAACGCGGATACG.

As concerns this clone: A junction boundary mismatches the germline segment, possibly from a read error. Read coverage stops 3 residues before the CDR3 terminus; the germline J gene supplies the remainder. V usage is TRBV19 and J usage is TRBJ1-3, with 10 bases that match TRBD1. Germline V gene lookup returns CDR1 LNHDA and CDR2 SQIVND (reference sequence). The CDR3 is 15 residues long. CDR3 DNA, as far as it was read: TGTGCCAGCAGTACCGGGACAGGGGCTGGAAACACC. Translation gives CASSTGTGAGNT. The whole CDR3 sequence reads CASSTGTGAGNTIYF.

As concerns this clone: The read terminates 3 residues ahead of where the CDR3 ends, so the germline J gene completes it. This rearrangement joins TRBV19 to TRBJ1-5; perhaps TRBD1 as D (6 bases). Trimming stripped 6 bases from V and 6 bases from J, with 24 bases between. This CDR3 spans 17 amino acids. Looked up from germline, CDR1 is LNHDA and CDR2 is SQIVND (reference sequence). The CDR3 spells CASRAGGAGRFLQPQHF. The DNA read from the CDR3 is TGTGCCAGTAGAGCGGGGGGCGCGGGGAGGTTTCTTCAGCCC.

A note on this clone: The read finishes 3 residues shy of the CDR3 end, and the germline J gene is used to complete it. The rearrangement links TRBV5-1 to TRBJ2-7; 8 bases agree with TRBD2. Germline assignment: CDR1 SGHRS and CDR2 YFSETQ. J was trimmed by 4 bases and V by 0 bases; bases with no gene match: 9. This CDR3 has 16 amino acids. Incomplete CDR3 DNA: TGCGCCAGCAGCTTGGGGCCGGGACTAGGGAAATACGAG. The encoded protein is CASSLGPGLGKYE. The whole CDR3 protein reads CASSLGPGLGKYEQYF.

As to this clone: The read comes to an end 3 residues before the CDR3 does, leaving the germline J gene to fill in the end. The chain employs TRBV28 and TRBJ2-6; tentative D call: TRBD2 (6 bases). The CDR3 has 18 residues. The germline gives CDR1 MDHEN, CDR2 SYDVKM. V lost 2 bases, J lost 0 bases, and 14 bases lay in between. The CDR3 protein is CASSLLGGRTSGANVLTF. CDR3 DNA (partial): TGTGCCAGCAGTTTACTGGGGGGTAGGACCTCTGGGGCCAACGTC. The full variable domain, rest sourced from reference TRBV28 and TRBJ2-6, is DVKVTQSSRYLVKRTGEKVFLECVQDMDHENMFWYRQDPGLGLRLIYFSYDVKMKEKGDIPEGYSVSREKKERFSLILESASTNQTSMYLCASSLLGGRTSGANVLTFGAGSRLTVL.

A remark on this clone: The CDR3 goes on 3 residues after the read ends, and that part is filled in from the germline J gene. The chain employs TRBV20-1 and TRBJ2-3; D is possibly TRBD2 (5 bases). The length of the CDR3 is 15 residues. Germline assignment: CDR1 DFQATT and CDR2 SNEGSKA (reference sequence). The V end lost 0 bases, the J end lost 2 bases, and 12 bases lay between the germline ends. The CDR3 region is CSAREKSGYTDTQYF. Partial CDR3 DNA: TGCAGTGCTAGAGAAAAGTCGGGGTACACAGATACG.

As concerns this clone: The read terminates 3 residues ahead of where the CDR3 ends, so the germline J gene completes it. This chain uses TRBV5-1 with TRBJ1-1; a possible D gene is TRBD1 (6 bases). Germline V gene sequence: CDR1 SGHRS, CDR2 YFSETQ. This CDR3 has 14 residues. V shed 4 bases and J shed 0 bases, with 10 bases lying between them. The sequenced CDR3 bases are TGCGCCAGCAGCATAGGACAGATGAACACTGAA. It codes for CASSIGQMNTE. The CDR3 as a whole reads CASSIGQMNTEAFF.

For this clone: The read is 3 residues too short to cover the CDR3 end, so that end is filled in from the germline J gene. The genes are TRBV5-1 and TRBJ2-5; TRBD2 aligns across 15 bases. V was pared by 4 bases and J by 5 bases, with 9 bases of the junction left unmatched. Germline V gene sequence: CDR1 SGHRS, CDR2 YFSETQ. The CDR3 runs 17 residues. The covered CDR3 bases are TGCGCCAGCAGCCCAGGACTAGCGGGGGGGAAGGCGGAGACC. Translating gives CASSPGLAGGKAET. The complete CDR3 reads CASSPGLAGGKAETQYF. The variable domain in full, with the rest retrieved from reference TRBV5-1 and TRBJ2-5, is KAGVTQTPRYLIKTRGQQVTLSCSPISGHRSVSWYQQTPGQGLQFLFEYFSETQRNKGNFPGRFSGRQFSNSRSEMNVSTLELGDSALYLCASSPGLAGGKAETQYFGPGTRLLVL.

As to this clone: The read is 3 residues too short to cover the CDR3 end, so that end is filled in from the germline J gene. This rearrangement joins TRBV12-3 or TRBV12-4 to TRBJ1-2, with D possibly matching TRBD1 (5 bases). The V gene lost 5 bases and the J gene lost 4 bases, with 17 bases spanning the gap. This CDR3 has 15 residues. The CDR3 region is CASSQGPMVVYGYTF. Partial CDR3 DNA: TGTGCCAGCAGTCAGGGTCCTATGGTGGTCTATGGC.

Details on this clone: The read halts 3 residues ahead of the CDR3 end, with the missing end drawn from the germline J gene. The gene calls are TRBV7-6 and TRBJ2-3; 8 nucleotides line up with TRBD2. The germline CDR1 and CDR2 sequences are SGHVS and FNYEAQ. The CDR3 consists of 15 residues. V was clipped by 5 bases and J by 2 bases; unmatched bases: 6. CDR3 DNA (partial): TGTGCCAGCAGCCGTAGCGGGGCTACCACAGATACG. Translation gives CASSRSGATTDT. The whole CDR3 is CASSRSGATTDTQYF. Filled out from reference TRBV7-6 and TRBJ2-3, the complete variable domain reads GAGVSQSPRYKVTKRGQDVALRCDPISGHVSLYWYRQALGQGPEFLTYFNYEAQQDKSGLPNDRFSAERPEGSISTLTIQRTEQRDSAMYRCASSRSGATTDTQYFGPGTRLTVL.

CDR3 sequence reads: CASSSPPAYEQYF. The covered CDR3 bases are TGTGCCAGTAGTAGCCCACCAGCCTACGAG. The rearrangement uses TRBV19 and TRBJ2-7; D not certain. The observed sequence ends 3 residues before the CDR3 terminus, with the missing tail filled in from the germline J gene. V was trimmed by 4 bases and J by 2 bases, leaving 9 bases between them. CDR3 size: 13 residues. Looked up from germline, CDR1 is LNHDA and CDR2 is SQIVND (reference sequence).

To note about this clone: The CDR3 goes on 3 residues after the read ends, and that part is filled in from the germline J gene. The rearrangement links TRBV5-1 to TRBJ2-2, with 13 positions matching TRBD2. The CDR3 consists of 18 residues. In germline, CDR1 is SGHRS, CDR2 YFSETQ. Losses at the gene ends were 2 bases for V and 3 bases for J; bases not matched to a gene: 7. CDR3 sequence: CASSLPTGTSGDTGELFF. The covered CDR3 bases are TGCGCCAGCAGCTTACCCACCGGGACTAGCGGGGACACCGGGGAG.

As for this clone: Read sequence stops 3 residues before the CDR3 end, and the germline J gene provides the missing end. The chain combines TRBV5-1 with TRBJ2-7; 10 bases map to TRBD2. The CDR3 loop spans 13 amino acids. V shed 2 bases, J shed 6 bases, and the junction held 2 bases outside the gene matches. Germline lookup yields CDR1 SGHRS and CDR2 YFSETQ. CDR3 DNA (partial): TGCGCCAGCAGCTTCCGACTAGCGGGCGAG. It yields the protein CASSFRLAGE. The whole CDR3 region reads CASSFRLAGEQYF.

Worth noting for this clone: From the germline J gene comes the end of the CDR3, since the read stops 3 residues before it. V and J are TRBV20-1 and TRBJ2-3; 10 bases agree with TRBD2. This CDR3 comprises 15 residues. V gave up 7 bases and J gave up 6 bases; unmatched junction bases: 13. Germline CDR1 is DFQATT and CDR2 is SNEGSKA (reference sequence). The sequenced CDR3 bases are TGCAGTGAACCTAGCGGGGGTCCCGATTTGGATACG. Translation gives CSEPSGGPDLDT. The whole CDR3 sequence is CSEPSGGPDLDTQYF.

The CDR3 DNA, read in part, is TGTGCCAGCAGTGAATCACGTAGGGGGGGAAGATACAATGAG. Encoded protein: CASSESRRGGRYNE. The entire CDR3 protein reads CASSESRRGGRYNEQFF. The chain couples TRBV6-1 to TRBJ2-1, with D perhaps matching TRBD2 (7 bases). From the germline J gene comes the end of the CDR3, since the read stops 3 residues before it. CDR1 and CDR2 from the germline V gene are MNHNS and SASEGT. The ends were cut back, 2 bases at V and 4 bases at J, with 18 bases in the middle. The CDR3 contains 17 residues.

A note on this clone: The CDR3 end lies 3 residues beyond the end of the read and is filled in from the germline J gene. The chain recombines TRBV6-2 or TRBV6-3 with TRBJ2-5, with 16 bases identical to TRBD2. Germline V gene data show CDR1 as MNHEY and CDR2 as SVGEGT. This CDR3 comprises 16 residues. The junction had 4 bases not matched to a gene; V was cut back by 5 bases and J by 4 bases. The CDR3 sequence: CASSVGTSGGAETQYF. CDR3 DNA (partial): TGTGCCAGCAGTGTCGGGACTAGCGGGGGGGCAGAGACC.

As to this clone: The read falls 3 residues short of the CDR3 end, and the missing part is taken from the germline J gene. The chain combines TRBV5-5 with TRBJ1-2, with D tentatively TRBD1 (5 bases). Germline lookup yields CDR1 SGHKS and CDR2 YYEKEE (reference sequence). The V gene lost 5 bases and the J gene lost 3 bases, with 17 bases spanning the gap. The CDR3 spans 15 residues. CDR3 DNA (partial): TGTGCCAGCAGACAAATTCAGGGCTGGGACTATGGC. Its protein product is CASRQIQGWDYG. The CDR3 as a whole reads CASRQIQGWDYGYTF.

Worth noting for this clone: The CDR3 is cut off 3 residues early in the read; its end comes from the germline J gene. The chain employs TRBV11-2 and TRBJ2-3; D unresolved. The CDR3 is made up of 15 amino acids. CDR1 is SGHAT and CDR2 is FQNNGV in the germline V gene. V dropped 0 bases and J dropped 2 bases, with 9 bases sitting between them. CDR3 residues: CASSLDSDTTDTQYF. The covered CDR3 bases are TGTGCCAGCAGCTTAGACAGTGACACCACAGATACG.

As concerns this clone: The sequence runs out 3 residues before the end of the CDR3; the remainder is reconstructed from the germline J gene. This sequence joins TRBV7-3 and TRBJ2-2; tentative D call: TRBD1 (5 bases). This CDR3 has 14 amino acids. Germline V gene data show CDR1 as SGHTA and CDR2 as FQGTGA. V shed 5 bases and J shed 7 bases, with 14 bases lying between them. The CDR3 loop is CASSSRVVGGELFF. Partial CDR3 DNA: TGTGCCAGCAGCAGCAGGGTAGTAGGCGGGGAG.

CDR3 DNA, as far as it was read: TGCGCCAGCAGCCCTACTAGTACAGGGGTCAATCAGCCC. Amino acids: CASSPTSTGVNQP. From start to end, the CDR3 is CASSPTSTGVNQPQHF. The V and J genes are TRBV4-1 and TRBJ1-5, with 7 bases matching TRBD1. Read data end 3 residues before the CDR3 end; the end is taken from the germline J gene. This CDR3 contains 16 residues. V lost 4 bases, J lost 3 bases, and 9 bases stayed unmatched. From germline, CDR1 is MGHRA and CDR2 YSYEKL.

The CDR3 here is CASSPRQGAGYGYTF. The DNA read from the CDR3 is TGTGCCAGCAGCCCAAGACAGGGGGCAGGCTATGGC. The gene calls are TRBV27 and TRBJ1-2; the match to TRBD1 covers 10 bases. The read terminates 3 residues before the CDR3 end, so the remaining end is supplied by the germline J gene. This CDR3 has 15 amino acids. V dropped 6 bases and J dropped 4; count of bases not matched to a gene: 8. From germline, CDR1 is MNHEY and CDR2 SMNVEV (reference sequence).